This passage covers 21 T cell receptor beta chains from one sample sequenced in a study of shared clonotypes between healthy human individuals (dated by TCRdb to 2020 to 2022). CD8 naive samples were CD45RO-negative cells positively selected for CCR7, giving a CD45RA+CCR7+ population that excluded TemRA cells. Library method: the immunoSEQ multiplex PCR assay. Imported from immuneACCESS, the table was reduced by TCRdb to in-frame sequences with V and J called. These copies leave out some clones; in studies compared against another copy, an unresolved V gene accounts for under half, and the cause of the remainder is not known. For this sample there are 2 million or so clones; roughly 95% appear just once. Clones ranked in the top ten supply about 1.1% of the sample. The specimen was naive CD8+ T cells sorted from blood. Reading the label with the study, this specimen's cell subset or site is: CD45RA+CCR7+. The source is a man between 18 and 35 years old in good health.

The V call is TRBV7-9, the J call TRBJ2-1; tentatively, D is TRBD1 (6 bases). The CDR3 is 17 amino acids. V lost 2 bases and J 0 bases, leaving 14 bases between the germline ends. The V gene's germline CDR1 is SEHNR and CDR2 FQNEAQ (reference sequence). Written as DNA, the CDR3 is TGTGCCAGCAGCTTAAGGACAGCCCCAAGCTCCTACAATGAGCAGTTCTTC. Translating gives CASSLRTAPSSYNEQFF.

V gene TRBV5-6 combines with J gene TRBJ2-7; no clear D gene. This CDR3 has 12 residues. The germline CDR1 and CDR2 sequences are SGHDT and YYEEEE. Between the trimmed V and J ends, which lost 4 bases and 3 bases, there was a span of 8 bases. The CDR3 DNA reads as TGTGCCAGCAGCGATCAGGTCTACGAGCAGTACTTC. Protein: CASSDQVYEQYF.

The J gene is TRBJ2-1, the V gene TRBV27; 9 nucleotides agree with TRBD2. The CDR3 sequence is 15 residues long. The V gene's germline CDR1 is MNHEY and CDR2 SMNVEV (reference sequence). The J segment lost 4 bases and the V segment lost 3 bases, leaving 4 bases of the junction unmatched. DNA of the CDR3: TGTGCCAGCAGTTTGACTAGCGGCCTTTACAATGAGCAGTTCTTC. Its translation: CASSLTSGLYNEQFF.

Only one count was recorded for this clone. The chain combines TRBV4-3 with TRBJ2-1, with TRBD2 identical over 7 bases. CDR1 and CDR2 from the germline V gene are LGHNA and YSLEER. The CDR3 covers 18 residues. V lost 2 bases, J lost 7 bases, and 17 bases stayed unmatched. DNA of the CDR3: TGCGCCAGCAGCCAATCCCCCCCTGGGGGGGAGTTCTTAAATGAGCAGTTCTTC. Translating it yields CASSQSPPGGEFLNEQFF.

The chain combines TRBV7-9 with TRBJ2-3; 8 bases align to TRBD1. Germline assignment: CDR1 SEHNR and CDR2 FQNEAQ (reference sequence). This CDR3 has 15 residues. V shed 5 bases and J 3 bases; nucleotides not matched to a gene: 7. For the CDR3, the DNA is TGTGCCAGCAGCCAATGGACAGGGTTTACAGATACGCAGTATTTT. Its protein is CASSQWTGFTDTQYF. Looking up the rest from reference TRBV7-9 and TRBJ2-3 gives the full variable domain: DTGVSQNPRHKITKRGQNVTFRCDPISEHNRLYWYRQTLGQGPEFLTYFQNEAQLEKSRLLSDRFSAERPKGSFSTLEIQRTEQGDSAMYLCASSQWTGFTDTQYFGPGTRLTVL.

The chain joins TRBV6-1 to TRBJ2-3; 9 nucleotides align to TRBD2. Trimming cost V 4 bases and J 1 base; bases outside gene matches: 6. Germline assignment: CDR1 MNHNS and CDR2 SASEGT. This CDR3 region has 16 residues. CDR3 in DNA: TGTGCCAGCAGTGCGGTAGCGGGAGAGGGCACAGATACGCAGTATTTT. This gives the protein CASSAVAGEGTDTQYF.

The rearrangement links TRBV7-9 to TRBJ1-1; 7 bases agree with TRBD1. V lost 3 bases and J lost 4; bases outside the gene matches: 5. Germline CDR1 reads SEHNR; CDR2 reads FQNEAQ (reference sequence). The CDR3 has 14 amino acids. The CDR3 loop reads CASSFDRDGTEAFF. For the CDR3, the DNA is TGTGCCAGCAGCTTTGACAGGGATGGCACTGAAGCTTTCTTT. The full variable domain, in which reference TRBV7-9 and TRBJ1-1 provide the parts outside the CDR3, is DTGVSQNPRHKITKRGQNVTFRCDPISEHNRLYWYRQTLGQGPEFLTYFQNEAQLEKSRLLSDRFSAERPKGSFSTLEIQRTEQGDSAMYLCASSFDRDGTEAFFGQGTRLTVV.

The chain combines TRBV13 with TRBJ1-6; D not resolved. Trimming pared 4 bases from V and 8 bases from J, leaving 9 bases between. CDR1 is PRHDT and CDR2 is FYEKMQ in the germline V gene (reference sequence). The CDR3 loop spans 13 amino acids. CDR3 in DNA: TGTGCCAGCAGCTCAGATACTTATTCACCCCTCCACTTT. Its protein product is CASSSDTYSPLHF.

Concerning this clone: Other nucleotide sequences in the sample specify the same CDR3. The chain has TRBV4-1 and TRBJ2-2; 7 nucleotides line up with TRBD1. Germline-derived CDR1 and CDR2 are MGHRA and YSYEKL. This CDR3 region has 15 residues. Trimming at V came to 3 bases and at J to 2 bases, leaving 3 bases not matched to a gene. CDR3 sequence (DNA): TGCGCCAGCAGCCACCGACAGGGAAACACCGGGGAGCTGTTTTTT. It specifies CASSHRQGNTGELFF.

The gene calls are TRBV7-3 and TRBJ2-2, with D possibly matching TRBD1 (5 bases). Germline V gives CDR1 SGHTA, CDR2 FQGTGA. The CDR3 is 13 amino acids. Trimming shortened V by 5 bases and J by 5 bases, and 9 bases separated the two germline ends. The CDR3 nucleotides read TGTGCCAGCAGCCCGACAGTAACCGGGGAGCTGTTTTTT. This gives the protein CASSPTVTGELFF.

The chain recombines TRBV27 with TRBJ2-1; 7 nucleotides agree with TRBD1. The germline gives CDR1 MNHEY, CDR2 SMNVEV (reference sequence). This CDR3 is built from 14 residues. The trim removed 8 bases at V and 4 bases at J, leaving 8 bases unmatched. The CDR3 DNA follows: TGTGCCAGCGGCCGGGACAGCTCTTACAATGAGCAGTTCTTC. It codes for CASGRDSSYNEQFF.

As for this clone: Other nucleotide sequences in the sample specify the same CDR3. The chain recombines TRBV19 with TRBJ1-1, with unresolved D. Between the trimmed V and J ends, which lost 2 bases and 1 base, there was a span of 5 bases. The CDR3 is 13 residues long. Germline lookup yields CDR1 LNHDA and CDR2 SQIVND (reference sequence). CDR3 amino acids: CASSITENTEAFF. CDR3 bases: TGTGCCAGTAGTATAACCGAGAACACTGAAGCTTTCTTT.

The chain combines TRBV4-1 with TRBJ1-4; D remains unclear. CDR1 is MGHRA and CDR2 is YSYEKL in the germline V gene. The CDR3 has 13 residues. The germline V and J ends were trimmed by 0 bases and 8 bases, with 7 bases remaining between them. CDR3 protein: CASSQEGVEKLFF. The CDR3 bases are TGCGCCAGCAGCCAAGAAGGAGTCGAAAAACTGTTTTTT.

About this clone: Different DNA sequences within this sample yield the same CDR3. The chain has TRBV28 and TRBJ1-2; the D is unclear. This CDR3 comprises 13 residues. Germline assignment: CDR1 MDHEN and CDR2 SYDVKM. V lost 6 bases to trimming and J lost 2 bases, with 10 bases between them. CDR3 in amino acids: CASSPTFNYGYTF. The CDR3 nucleotides read TGTGCCAGCAGCCCGACCTTCAACTATGGCTACACCTTC.

V and J are TRBV7-9 and TRBJ2-1; 13 nucleotides align to TRBD2. CDR1 SEHNR and CDR2 FQNEAQ come from the germline V gene (reference sequence). Trimming at V came to 5 bases and at J to 8 bases, leaving 15 bases not matched to a gene. The CDR3 is 18 amino acids. The DNA of the CDR3 is TGTGCCAGCAGCCCGCCCCTTTTACTAGCGGGGGGGCCCGATGAGCAGTTCTTC. Protein product: CASSPPLLLAGGPDEQFF.

The genes are TRBV9 and TRBJ2-1; the D is unclear. The V end was cut by 0 bases, the J end by 4 bases, with 14 bases between. The germline V gene encodes CDR1 SGDLS and CDR2 YYNGEE. The CDR3 totals 16 residues. The CDR3 reads CASSVGETGFYNEQFF. CDR3 DNA: TGTGCCAGCAGCGTAGGGGAAACGGGCTTTTACAATGAGCAGTTCTTC.

The chain links TRBV5-6 to TRBJ2-7; a possible D gene is TRBD1 (5 bases). The V gene lost 4 bases and the J gene lost 2 bases, with 10 bases spanning the gap. The CDR3 extends over 13 amino acids. Germline V lookup: CDR1 SGHDT, CDR2 YYEEEE. For the CDR3, the DNA is TGTGCCAGCAGCGCACAGGTTACCTACGAGCAGTACTTC. As protein: CASSAQVTYEQYF.

Concerning this clone itself: The sample holds other DNA sequences that translate to the same CDR3. V gene TRBV4-1 combines with J gene TRBJ1-2; D perhaps matches TRBD1 (6 bases). The CDR3 totals 15 residues. V lost 0 bases and J 5 bases, leaving 13 bases between the germline ends. CDR1 and CDR2 from the germline V gene are MGHRA and YSYEKL. The CDR3 protein is CASSQDTGLGYGYTF. DNA of the CDR3: TGCGCCAGCAGCCAAGACACAGGGTTGGGTTATGGCTACACCTTC.

The chain is built from TRBV6-1 and TRBJ1-5; D might be TRBD1 (6 bases). CDR1 and CDR2 from the germline V gene are MNHNS and SASEGT. The length of the CDR3 is 15 residues. V was shortened by 6 bases and J by 0 bases, with 12 bases between the two germline ends. The CDR3 loop reads CASRETGSSNQPQHF. CDR3 coding DNA: TGTGCCAGCAGGGAAACAGGGTCTAGCAATCAGCCCCAGCATTTT.

This chain links TRBV9 with TRBJ2-3; D could derive from TRBD1 or TRBD2 (5 bases each). Trimming removed 4 bases at V and 6 bases at J, with 18 bases between. The CDR3 runs 15 residues. The germline V gene encodes CDR1 SGDLS and CDR2 YYNGEE. The CDR3 nucleotides are TGTGCCAGCAGCATCGGGGCCGGACTTGGGGATACGCAGTATTTT. Protein: CASSIGAGLGDTQYF.

This chain connects TRBV30 to TRBJ2-3; no clear D gene. The CDR3 covers 14 residues. Looked up from germline, CDR1 is GTSNPN and CDR2 is SVGIG (reference sequence). Trimming took 0 bases from V and 0 from J, leaving 7 bases between them. CDR3 residues: CAWSVGTSTDTQYF. The CDR3 DNA follows: TGTGCCTGGAGTGTCGGAACTAGCACAGATACGCAGTATTTT.